Below, 20 T cell receptor beta chains from the same sample are listed, as sequenced in a study of patients and donors after allogeneic stem cell transplantation. From the RT-PCR reads, TCRdb called clonotypes with MiXCR, one entry per CDR3 protein. The sample has tens of thousands of distinct CDR3 sequences, just under 5% seen once; the top ten hold roughly 2.5%. The source material was blood, either unsorted or a sorted T cell fraction (not recorded which). The receptors were sampled from a human donor who was either an allogeneic HSCT recipient or a stem cell or donor lymphocyte infusion donor (not recorded which). It is not recorded whose cells these are; they may come from a transplant donor.

This clonotype came up many times. The chain recombines TRBV5-6 with TRBJ1-2; 7 nucleotides align to TRBD1. Trimming took 4 bases from V and 4 from J; bases not matched to a gene: 7. This CDR3 spans 14 amino acids. Germline assignment: CDR1 SGHDT and CDR2 YYEEEE. CDR3 amino acids: CASSQTTGIYGYTF. DNA of the CDR3: TGTGCCAGCAGCCAGACGACAGGGATCTATGGCTACACCTTC.

A few counts support this clonotype. V gene TRBV11-2 combines with J gene TRBJ2-6; 14 nucleotides agree with TRBD2. The CDR3 is 14 residues long. The J segment lost 13 bases and the V segment lost 4 bases, leaving 3 bases of the junction unmatched. CDR1 and CDR2 from the germline V gene are SGHAT and FQNNGV. CDR3 residues: CASSSRLAGGVLTF. The CDR3 coding sequence is TGTGCCAGCAGCTCGAGACTAGCGGGAGGGGTCCTGACTTTC.

There are many counts of this clonotype. The chain has TRBV5-6 and TRBJ1-1, with D perhaps TRBD1 (6 bases). The germline V gene encodes CDR1 SGHDT and CDR2 YYEEEE. V gave up 0 bases and J gave up 3 bases, with 15 bases separating them. The CDR3 contains 16 residues. The CDR3 nucleotides read TGTGCCAGCAGCTTGGATCCCCAGGGGAAACACACTGAAGCTTTCTTT. Translating it yields CASSLDPQGKHTEAFF.

This clonotype was detected ten times or more. This chain links TRBV14 with TRBJ2-1, with D possibly TRBD2 on 5 matching bases. Looked up from germline, CDR1 is SGHDN and CDR2 is FVKESK. V lost 4 bases, J lost 0 bases, and 16 bases lay in between. CDR3 length: 17 residues. CDR3 residues: CASSRRGLARSYNEQFF. The CDR3 nucleotides are TGTGCCAGCAGCCGACGCGGACTGGCCCGCTCCTACAATGAGCAGTTCTTC.

The chain is built from TRBV20-1 and TRBJ2-4; 11 nucleotides line up with TRBD2. Germline CDR1 and CDR2: DFQATT and SNEGSKA (reference sequence). This CDR3 contains 14 residues. The junction had 8 bases not matched to a gene; V was cut back by 6 bases and J by 7 bases. DNA of the CDR3: TGCAGTGCCCGTAGCGGGAGGGCCTCGAACATTCAGTACTTC. Translating gives CSARSGRASNIQYF.

This clonotype showed up many times. The chain uses TRBV28 and TRBJ1-5; perhaps TRBD1 as D (5 bases). V was cut by 2 bases and J by 6 bases, with 11 bases left in between. The CDR3 spans 14 residues. Germline V lookup: CDR1 MDHEN, CDR2 SYDVKM. The CDR3 here is CASSLRRGSQPQHF. The CDR3 nucleotides read TGTGCCAGCAGTTTACGCCGGGGGAGTCAGCCCCAGCATTTT.

This clonotype was observed at least ten times. The chain employs TRBV7-3 and TRBJ1-1; D unresolved. This CDR3 spans 13 amino acids. The V and J ends lost 2 bases and 3 bases respectively, with 7 bases between them. Germline V gives CDR1 SGHTA, CDR2 FQGTGA. The CDR3 DNA sequence: TGTGCCAGCAGCTTAGGTGCCTACACTGAAGCTTTCTTT. This translates into CASSLGAYTEAFF.

This clonotype appeared many times. The rearrangement links TRBV20-1 to TRBJ2-5; D gene ambiguous. In germline, CDR1 is DFQATT, CDR2 SNEGSKA (reference sequence). The CDR3 is 12 residues long. V was pared by 0 bases and J by 2 bases, with 4 bases between. The CDR3 protein is CSARENQETQYF. Here the CDR3 DNA reads TGCAGTGCTAGAGAGAATCAAGAGACCCAGTACTTC.

Ten or more counts support this clonotype. The rearrangement uses TRBV7-2 and TRBJ1-5; D gene uncertain. CDR1 SGHTA and CDR2 FQGNSA come from the germline V gene. The CDR3 is 14 amino acids. Trimming took 1 base from V and 3 from J, leaving 7 bases between them. CDR3 amino acids: CASSLGSINQPQHF. CDR3 DNA: TGTGCCAGCAGCTTAGGGTCAATCAATCAGCCCCAGCATTTT.

This clonotype was seen ten or more times. The chain carries TRBV7-9 and TRBJ1-1; D is ambiguous. The V gene's germline CDR1 is SEHNR and CDR2 FQNEAQ (reference sequence). V lost 4 bases and J lost 4, with 16 bases in between. The CDR3 consists of 15 residues. CDR3 bases: TGTGCCAGCAGCTACTGGGCGGGGAGTGGCACTGAAGCTTTCTTT. Translation gives CASSYWAGSGTEAFF.

This clonotype was detected ten times or more. This chain uses TRBV14 with TRBJ2-1; D possibly corresponds to TRBD2 (6 bases). CDR3 length: 13 amino acids. Trimming shortened V by 3 bases and J by 16 bases, and 19 bases separated the two germline ends. Germline loops: CDR1 SGHDN, CDR2 FVKESK. CDR3: CASSQNSAGYIFF. CDR3 nucleotide sequence: TGTGCCAGCAGCCAGAACTCGGCGGGGTACATATTCTTC.

This clonotype appeared many times. The chain uses TRBV2 and TRBJ2-1, with TRBD1 matching 7 bases. With V trimmed by 4 bases and J by 7 bases, 4 bases remained unmatched. The CDR3 length is 13 residues. Looked up from germline, CDR1 is SNHLY and CDR2 is FYNNEI. This CDR3 reads CASSVQGHNEQFF. The DNA for the CDR3 is TGTGCCAGCAGTGTACAGGGGCATAATGAGCAGTTCTTC.

In its sample, this clonotype was seen a few times. The chain couples TRBV7-9 to TRBJ1-6; TRBD1 aligns across 8 bases. Unmatched junction bases numbered 9, after V lost 7 bases and J lost 7 bases. The CDR3 loop spans 15 amino acids. Germline loops: CDR1 SEHNR, CDR2 FQNEAQ (reference sequence). The CDR3 DNA sequence: TGTGCCAGCACCCCTATGACAGGGGCGAATTCACCCCTCCACTTT. It yields the protein CASTPMTGANSPLHF.

The gene calls are TRBV7-8 and TRBJ2-1; maybe TRBD2 (5 bases). Germline values: CDR1 SGHVS, CDR2 FQNEAQ. CDR3 length: 16 amino acids. Trimming removed 6 bases from V and 6 bases from J, with 21 bases in between. In DNA, the CDR3 is TGTGCCAGCAGTATAGGGCCGGGGAAGACCGGCAATGAGCAGTTCTTC. This translates into CASSIGPGKTGNEQFF. Full variable domain (missing parts from reference TRBV7-8 and TRBJ2-1): GAGVSQSPRYKVAKRGQDVALRCDPISGHVSLFWYQQALGQGPEFLTYFQNEAQLDKSGLPSDRFFAERPEGSVSTLKIQRTQQEDSAVYLCASSIGPGKTGNEQFFGPGTRLTVL.

With regard to this clonotype: A much larger clone is a single base away; this may be a read error. Here the CDR3 reads CASSPRQGNGNQPQHF. CDR3 DNA sequence: TGTGCCAGTAGTCCTCGACAGGGGAATGGCAATCAGCCCCAGCATTTT. The chain recombines TRBV19 with TRBJ1-5, with 8 bases matching TRBD1. The V segment lost 5 bases and the J segment 2 bases; nucleotides outside the gene matches: 8. Per germline, CDR1 LNHDA and CDR2 SQIVND (reference sequence). This CDR3 comprises 16 residues.

In this sample, this clonotype turned up many times. This chain uses TRBV12-3 or TRBV12-4 with TRBJ2-6, with a possible D match to TRBD2 (7 bases). This CDR3 spans 20 amino acids. The V end was cut by 6 bases, the J end by 0 bases, with 24 bases between. Written as DNA, the CDR3 is TGTGCCAGCAGACCCAAGGGGGGGGGGCTCTCCCTCTCTGGGGCCAACGTCCTGACTTTC. It codes for CASRPKGGGLSLSGANVLTF.

This clonotype appeared many times. The chain couples TRBV11-1 to TRBJ1-1; D ambiguous. The CDR3 sequence is 14 residues long. Germline V gene lookup returns CDR1 SGHAT and CDR2 FQDESV (reference sequence). Trimming shortened V by 1 base and J by 5 bases, and 11 bases separated the two germline ends. The CDR3 sequence: CASSLGPQSTEAFF. CDR3 bases: TGTGCCAGCAGCTTAGGGCCACAGAGTACTGAAGCTTTCTTT.

This clonotype was recorded many times. V gene TRBV18 combines with J gene TRBJ1-5, with D uncertain. Trimming left V 8 bases short and J 0 bases short, with 17 bases between. This CDR3 spans 16 amino acids. Germline V gene sequence: CDR1 KGHSH, CDR2 LQKENI. The CDR3 is CASPPRSTDSNQPQHF. CDR3 DNA: TGTGCCAGCCCTCCCCGTTCGACCGATAGCAATCAGCCCCAGCATTTT.

This clonotype has a count of ten or more. The V call is TRBV4-1, the J call TRBJ1-1; no firm D call. Germline assignment: CDR1 MGHRA and CDR2 YSYEKL. This CDR3 has 15 residues. V shed 0 bases and J shed 10 bases, with 18 bases lying between them. CDR3 amino acids: CASSQDSGRTPGAFF. CDR3 DNA: TGCGCCAGCAGCCAAGATAGCGGGCGAACCCCCGGAGCTTTCTTT.

Remarks on this clonotype: Here the CDR3 omits its conserved ending phenylalanine or tryptophan, so a read error is the likely source. The rearrangement uses TRBV7-3 and TRBJ2-1; 7 bases align to TRBD2. V was pared by 0 bases and J by 5 bases, with 7 bases of the junction left unmatched. Germline V gives CDR1 SGHTA, CDR2 FQGTGA. CDR3 size: 16 residues. CDR3 bases: TGTGCCAGCAGCTTAACTGGCGGGAGTATCCACAATGAGCAGTTCCTC. As protein: CASSLTGGSIHNEQFL.